This T cell receptor (beta chain) originates from a study of blood T cell repertoires in COVID-19. Study overall: From the United States, Italy and Spain came samples of acute and convalescent COVID-19.

In the original processing: Researchers report that nucleated cell counts were estimated from reference gene primer amplification. Libraries were prepared by immunoSEQ multiplex PCR; TCRdb keeps only in-frame clonotypes and omits some of them. D and trimming come from the DNA, and the V and J calls and clone size come from that table. Among 200,000 to 250,000 clones listed, about 83% were seen once. Exposed enrollees encountered a COVID-19 case at some point within 2 weeks before study entry. Germline-derived CDR1 and CDR2 are MDHEN and SYDVKM. V lost 9 bases and J lost 1, with 6 bases in between. The CDR3 totals 11 residues. This clone has just a few counts.

Sequences were obtained from PBMCs or T cells enriched from blood (not recorded which). The chain employs TRBV28 and TRBJ1-1; TRBD1 might be the D (5 bases). The clonotype was recovered from a woman aged 40 to 50 who had been exposed to COVID-19. CDR3 residues: CARTGNTEAFF. CDR3 DNA sequence: TGTGCCAGAACAGGGAACACTGAAGCTTTCTTT.